This TCR beta chain was sequenced in a study of shared clonotypes between healthy human individuals. Only in-frame clones appear in the TCRdb table, and some are missing; sequencing was by immunoSEQ multiplex PCR. The sample consists of roughly 1 million clones, about 70% of them appearing once. Germline trimming cut 5 bases from V and 7 bases from J; bases unmatched to any gene: 10. The V gene's germline CDR1 is PRHDT and CDR2 FYEKMQ (reference sequence). The CDR3 runs 14 residues. This chain uses TRBV13 with TRBJ1-2; TRBD1 agrees at 7 bases. Sequencing used memory CD4+ T cells sorted from blood. Subset reported: CD45RA-negative fraction. This TCR was sampled from a young man in good health. CDR3 nucleotides: TGTGCCAGCAGCGAGGGACAGTCAGGGGTTGGCTACACCTTC. This gives the protein CASSEGQSGVGYTF.